This T cell receptor beta chain appears in the sequencing data of a study of blood T cell repertoires in COVID-19. On the study more broadly: The United States, Italy and Spain were the sources of the acute and convalescent COVID-19 samples. T cells, B-cell-depleted T cells, or PBMCs provided the cDNA or gDNA that served as material.

The CDR3 consists of 15 residues. From germline, CDR1 is SGDLS and CDR2 YYNGEE. The V gene end was trimmed by 2 bases and the J gene end by 4 bases; junction bases not matched to a gene: 5. In the study's own analysis: By means of reference gene primer amplification, nucleated cell counts were estimated. Assay used: immunoSEQ multiplex PCR; TCRdb lists only in-frame clones, some missing. V and J calls and clone size are given by that table; D and trimming were obtained from the DNA. The data show 350,000 to 550,000 clones, 75% to 90% seen once. The chain carries TRBV9 and TRBJ2-3, with 9 bases aligning to TRBD2. The source is a woman in her 30s with acute or convalescent COVID-19. The sequencing input was peripheral blood. DNA of the CDR3: TGTGCCAGCAGCGTCTATAGCGGGGGTTCAGATACGCAGTATTTT. This encodes CASSVYSGGSDTQYF.